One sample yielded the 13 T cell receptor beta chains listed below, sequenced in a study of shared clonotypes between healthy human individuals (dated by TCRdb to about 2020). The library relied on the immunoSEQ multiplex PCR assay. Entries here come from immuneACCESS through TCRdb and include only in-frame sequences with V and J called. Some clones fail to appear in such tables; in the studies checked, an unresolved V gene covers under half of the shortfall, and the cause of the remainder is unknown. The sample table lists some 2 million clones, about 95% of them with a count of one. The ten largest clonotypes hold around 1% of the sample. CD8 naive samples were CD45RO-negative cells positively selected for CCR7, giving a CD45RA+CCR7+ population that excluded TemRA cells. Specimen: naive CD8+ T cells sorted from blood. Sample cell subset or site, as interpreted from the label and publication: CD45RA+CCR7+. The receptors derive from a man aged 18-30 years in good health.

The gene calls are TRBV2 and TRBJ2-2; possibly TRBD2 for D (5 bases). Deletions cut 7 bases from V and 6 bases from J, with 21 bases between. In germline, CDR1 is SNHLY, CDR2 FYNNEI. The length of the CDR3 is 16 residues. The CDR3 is CASIPQGGSRAGELFF. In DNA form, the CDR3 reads TGTGCCAGCATCCCTCAAGGAGGAAGCCGGGCCGGGGAGCTGTTTTTT.

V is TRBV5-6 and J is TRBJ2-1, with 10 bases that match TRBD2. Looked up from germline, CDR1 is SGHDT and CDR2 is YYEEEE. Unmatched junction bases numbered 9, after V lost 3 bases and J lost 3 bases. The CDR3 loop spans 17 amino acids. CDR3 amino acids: CASSSGLLAGVYNEQFF. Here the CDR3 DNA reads TGTGCCAGCAGCTCCGGCCTTCTAGCGGGAGTCTACAATGAGCAGTTCTTC.

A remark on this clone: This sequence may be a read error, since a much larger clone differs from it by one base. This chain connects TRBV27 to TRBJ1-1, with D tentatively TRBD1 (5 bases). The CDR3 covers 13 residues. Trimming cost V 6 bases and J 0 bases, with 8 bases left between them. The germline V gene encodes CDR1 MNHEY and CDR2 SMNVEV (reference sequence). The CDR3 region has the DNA TGTGCCAGCAGCATAGGGGTGAACACTGAAGCTTTCTTT. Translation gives CASSIGVNTEAFF.

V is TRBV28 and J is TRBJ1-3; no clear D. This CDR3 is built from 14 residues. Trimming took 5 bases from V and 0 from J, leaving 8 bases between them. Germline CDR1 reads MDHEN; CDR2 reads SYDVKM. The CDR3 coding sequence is TGTGCCAGCAGTCTCGGAAACTCTGGAAACACCATATATTTT. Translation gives CASSLGNSGNTIYF.

The CDR3 region is CASTNTGGPTAPLHF. The CDR3 DNA reads TGTGCCAGCACCAACACAGGGGGACCAACGGCACCCCTCCACTTT. This chain links TRBV7-2 with TRBJ1-6; TRBD1 matches 8 bases. Germline CDR1 and CDR2: SGHTA and FQGNSA. CDR3 length: 15 residues. Trimming removed 7 bases from V and 11 bases from J; junction bases left unmatched: 13. Combining the CDR3 with reference TRBV7-2 and TRBJ1-6 gives the whole variable domain GAGVSQSPSNKVTEKGKDVELRCDPISGHTALYWYRQSLGQGLEFLIYFQGNSAPDKSGLPSDRFSAERTGGSVSTLTIQRTQQEDSAVYLCASTNTGGPTAPLHFGNGTRLTVT.

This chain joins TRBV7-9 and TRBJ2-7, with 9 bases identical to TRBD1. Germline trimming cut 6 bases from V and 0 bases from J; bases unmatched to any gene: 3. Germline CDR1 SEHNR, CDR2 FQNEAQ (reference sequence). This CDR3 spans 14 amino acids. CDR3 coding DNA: TGTGCCAGCAGTACAGGGGGCCTCTCCTACGAGCAGTACTTC. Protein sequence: CASSTGGLSYEQYF.

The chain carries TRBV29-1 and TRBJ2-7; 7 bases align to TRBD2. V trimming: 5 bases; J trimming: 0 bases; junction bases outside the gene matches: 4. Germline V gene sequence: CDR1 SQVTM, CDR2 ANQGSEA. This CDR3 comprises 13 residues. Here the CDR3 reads CSVQRENSYEQYF. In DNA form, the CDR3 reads TGCAGCGTTCAGCGGGAAAACTCCTACGAGCAGTACTTC.

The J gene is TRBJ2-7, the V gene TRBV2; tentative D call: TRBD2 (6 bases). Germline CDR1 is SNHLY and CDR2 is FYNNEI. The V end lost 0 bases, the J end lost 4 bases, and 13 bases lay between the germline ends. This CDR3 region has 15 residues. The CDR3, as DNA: TGTGCCAGCAGTGAAGCCGCCGGGACTTTGTACGAGCAGTACTTC. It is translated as CASSEAAGTLYEQYF.

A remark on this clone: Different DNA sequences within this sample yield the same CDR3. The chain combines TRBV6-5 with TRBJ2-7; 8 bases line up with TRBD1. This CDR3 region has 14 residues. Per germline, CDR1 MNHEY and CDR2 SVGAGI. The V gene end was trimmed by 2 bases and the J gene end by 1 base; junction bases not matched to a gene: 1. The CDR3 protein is CASSYDRGSYEQYF. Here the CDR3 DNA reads TGTGCCAGCAGTTACGACAGGGGATCCTACGAGCAGTACTTC.

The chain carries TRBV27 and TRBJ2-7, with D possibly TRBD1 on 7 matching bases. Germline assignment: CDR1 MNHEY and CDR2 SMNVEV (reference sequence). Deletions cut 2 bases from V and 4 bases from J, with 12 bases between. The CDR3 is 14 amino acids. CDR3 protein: CASSLISGGYEQYF. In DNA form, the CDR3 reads TGTGCCAGCAGTTTAATATCAGGGGGGTACGAGCAGTACTTC.

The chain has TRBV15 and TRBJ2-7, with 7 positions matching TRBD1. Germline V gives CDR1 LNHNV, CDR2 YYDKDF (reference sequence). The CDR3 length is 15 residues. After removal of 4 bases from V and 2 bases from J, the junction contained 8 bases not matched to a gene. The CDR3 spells CATSIPGQLPYEQYF. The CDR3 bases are TGTGCCACCAGCATCCCGGGACAGCTTCCCTACGAGCAGTACTTC.

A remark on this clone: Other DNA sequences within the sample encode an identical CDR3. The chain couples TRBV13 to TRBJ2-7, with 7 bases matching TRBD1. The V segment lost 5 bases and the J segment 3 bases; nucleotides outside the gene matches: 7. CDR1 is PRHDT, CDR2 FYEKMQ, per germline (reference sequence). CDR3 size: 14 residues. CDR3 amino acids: CASSPTGVSYEQYF. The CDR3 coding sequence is TGTGCCAGCAGCCCCACAGGGGTTAGCTACGAGCAGTACTTC.

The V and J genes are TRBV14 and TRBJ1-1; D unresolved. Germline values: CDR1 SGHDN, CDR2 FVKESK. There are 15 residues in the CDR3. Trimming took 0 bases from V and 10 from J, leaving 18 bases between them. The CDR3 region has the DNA TGTGCCAGCAGCCAAGAGTTCCTCGGGCTGGTGGGAGCTTTCTTT. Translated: CASSQEFLGLVGAFF.